Shown below are 15 T cell receptor beta chains from a single sample sequenced in a study of neurological immune-mediated disorders. TCRdb fed the 5' RACE reads into MiXCR, producing one record per CDR3 protein. In the table there are tens of thousands of distinct CDR3 sequences, 3.7% of which are singletons. Sequenced material: PBMCs. These TCRs come from a woman aged 50 to 60 with multiple sclerosis.

This clonotype counts as medium-sized. This chain joins TRBV7-9 and TRBJ1-4, with a possible D match to TRBD1 (6 bases). This CDR3 is built from 15 residues. Germline-derived CDR1 and CDR2 are SEHNR and FQNEAQ (reference sequence). Trimming stripped 2 bases from V and 2 bases from J, with 9 bases between. CDR3 nucleotide sequence: TGTGCCAGCAGCTTAAGAACAGGGACTAATGAAAAACTGTTTTTT. It specifies CASSLRTGTNEKLFF.

Worth noting for this clonotype: This clone may be a read error of a much larger clone one base away. The chain uses TRBV4-3 and TRBJ2-1; D ambiguous. V dropped 4 bases and J dropped 9 bases, with 13 bases sitting between them. Germline CDR1 reads LGHNA; CDR2 reads YSLEER. The CDR3 consists of 13 residues. The CDR3, as DNA: TGCGCCAGCAGCCGAAAGGGAAACAGTGAGCAGTTCTTC. Encoded protein: CASSRKGNSEQFF.

The sample holds many counts of this clonotype. The CDR3 reads CASSVLRSGANVLTF. Here the CDR3 DNA reads TGCGCCAGCAGTGTGTTGCGCTCTGGGGCCAACGTCCTGACTTTC. The chain recombines TRBV10-2 with TRBJ2-6; D gene unclear. Germline lookup yields CDR1 WSHSY and CDR2 SAAADI. The CDR3 is 15 amino acids. V shed 4 bases and J shed 0 bases, with 7 bases lying between them.

In this sample, this clonotype turned up many times. The chain has TRBV9 and TRBJ2-5; D is tentatively TRBD1 or TRBD2 (6 bases each). This CDR3 region has 14 residues. Trimming removed 0 bases at V and 6 bases at J, with 12 bases between. Per the germline V gene, CDR1 is SGDLS and CDR2 is YYNGEE. Here the CDR3 DNA reads TGTGCCAGCAGCGTAGGGCCGGGGGACAAGACCCAGTACTTC. Translating it yields CASSVGPGDKTQYF.

This clonotype came up many times. This rearrangement joins TRBV12-3 or TRBV12-4 to TRBJ2-1, with 8 positions matching TRBD2. J lost 3 bases, V lost 5 bases, and 9 bases had no gene match. This CDR3 has 16 amino acids. The CDR3 region has the DNA TGTGCCAGCAGTGGAATCACTAGCGGACACTACAATGAGCAGTTCTTC. Its protein is CASSGITSGHYNEQFF.

This clonotype has just a few counts. The chain uses TRBV12-3 or TRBV12-4 and TRBJ2-2, with unresolved D. The V end was cut by 8 bases, the J end by 9 bases, with 16 bases between. This CDR3 is built from 13 residues. CDR3 DNA sequence: TGTGCCAGCGCTACCGCAAAAACCCGGGAGCTGTTTTTT. The encoded protein is CASATAKTRELFF.

This clonotype was seen only a few times. The chain links TRBV5-1 to TRBJ2-7; D ambiguous. The germline gives CDR1 SGHRS, CDR2 YFSETQ. The CDR3 contains 11 residues. The V end lost 8 bases, the J end lost 7 bases, and 13 bases lay between the germline ends. CDR3 DNA sequence: TGCGCCAGTAGGGATAGCAAAGAGCAGTACTTC. Protein sequence: CASRDSKEQYF.

This clonotype was detected many times. The chain employs TRBV10-3 and TRBJ1-1; D not certain. The CDR3 runs 13 residues. Trimming stripped 4 bases from V and 1 base from J, with 7 bases between. Germline V CDR1 and CDR2: ENHRY, SYGVKD. The CDR3 sequence: CAISAQQNTEAFF. DNA of the CDR3: TGTGCCATCAGTGCACAGCAGAACACTGAAGCTTTCTTT.

This clonotype was found many times. The chain is built from TRBV29-1 and TRBJ2-5, with 7 bases lining up with TRBD1. Germline lookup yields CDR1 SQVTM and CDR2 ANQGSEA. The CDR3 consists of 12 residues. Trimming at V came to 6 bases and at J to 5 bases, leaving 6 bases not matched to a gene. CDR3 protein: CSVLDRVETQYF. The CDR3 nucleotides are TGCAGCGTCCTTGACAGGGTGGAGACCCAGTACTTC.

Many counts were recorded for this clonotype. V gene TRBV4-3 combines with J gene TRBJ2-1; 9 bases are a match to TRBD2. The ends lost 2 bases at V and 6 bases at J; junction bases unmatched: 5. The CDR3 is made up of 15 amino acids. Germline CDR1 is LGHNA and CDR2 is YSLEER. DNA for the CDR3: TGCGCCAGCAGCCAATCTATAGCGGGAGCCAATGAGCAGTTCTTC. Translated: CASSQSIAGANEQFF.

This clonotype was observed at least ten times. The chain couples TRBV15 to TRBJ2-4; 7 bases agree with TRBD2. CDR3 length equals 16 residues. Germline values: CDR1 LNHNV, CDR2 YYDKDF (reference sequence). The ends lost 0 bases at V and 3 bases at J; junction bases unmatched: 5. In DNA, the CDR3 is TGTGCCACCAGCAGAGATGGGGGGGTAGGCAAAAACATTCAGTACTTC. Translating it yields CATSRDGGVGKNIQYF.

The sample holds many counts of this clonotype. The V and J genes are TRBV6-2 or TRBV6-3 and TRBJ2-7; possibly TRBD1 for D (6 bases). Germline V gene lookup returns CDR1 MNHEY and CDR2 SVGEGT. V lost 6 bases, J lost 7 bases, and 10 bases lay in between. The CDR3 has 11 amino acids. The CDR3 here is CASRQGVEQYF. The CDR3 bases are TGTGCCAGCAGACAGGGAGTTGAGCAGTACTTC.

This clonotype has ten or more counts. DNA for the CDR3: TGTGCCAGCAGCTTAGGGTCCGGGGAGCTGTTTTTT. Encoded protein: CASSLGSGELFF. V usage is TRBV11-1 and J usage is TRBJ2-2; D not certain. CDR1 is SGHAT and CDR2 is FQDESV in the germline V gene (reference sequence). The CDR3 is 12 amino acids. V was pared by 1 base and J by 6 bases, with 3 bases between.

The CDR3 reads CASSRTENTEAFF. The CDR3 coding sequence is TGTGCCAGCAGCCGGACAGAGAACACTGAAGCTTTCTTT. V usage is TRBV5-6 and J usage is TRBJ1-1; D might be TRBD1 (6 bases). This CDR3 is built from 13 residues. Germline V gene sequence: CDR1 SGHDT, CDR2 YYEEEE. The V end lost 4 bases, the J end lost 1 base, and 8 bases lay between the germline ends.

The table lists this clonotype with many counts. The chain's CDR3 is CASSLRTEDSNQPQHF. The CDR3 DNA reads TGTGCCAGCAGCTTGCGGACAGAAGATAGCAATCAGCCCCAGCATTTT. The chain is built from TRBV7-8 and TRBJ1-5; a possible D gene is TRBD1 (6 bases). This CDR3 is 16 amino acids long. Germline V gene sequence: CDR1 SGHVS, CDR2 FQNEAQ. Trimming shortened V by 3 bases and J by 0 bases, and 12 bases separated the two germline ends.